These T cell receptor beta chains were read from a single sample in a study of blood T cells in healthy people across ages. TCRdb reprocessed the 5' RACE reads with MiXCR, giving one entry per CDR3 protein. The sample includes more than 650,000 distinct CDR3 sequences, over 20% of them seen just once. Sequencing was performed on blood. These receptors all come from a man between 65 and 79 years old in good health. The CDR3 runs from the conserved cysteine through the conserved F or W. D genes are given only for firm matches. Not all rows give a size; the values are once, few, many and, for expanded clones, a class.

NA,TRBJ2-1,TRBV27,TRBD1,TGTGCCAGCAGTTCGCCCGGGACAGGGAACAATGAGCAGTTCTTC,CASSSPGTGNNEQFF
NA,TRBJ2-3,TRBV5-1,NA,TGCGCCAGCAGCTTGTTCGGGGGGCGGAGCACAGATACGCAGTATTTT,CASSLFGGRSTDTQYF
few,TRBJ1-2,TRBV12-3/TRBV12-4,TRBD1,TGTGCCAGCAGTTCAGCGGTGGGACAGGGGCTCTATGGCTACACCTTC,CASSSAVGQGLYGYTF
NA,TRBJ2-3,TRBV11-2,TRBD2,TGTGCCAGCAGCGTTTCCTCTAGCGGGAGTAGGAATACGCAGTATTTT,CASSVSSSGSRNTQYF
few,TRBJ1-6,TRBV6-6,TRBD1,TGTGCCAGCAGTTACTCCGGGACAGGCGGTTCACCCCTCCACTTT,CASSYSGTGGSPLHF
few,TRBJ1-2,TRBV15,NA,TGTGCCACCAGCAGAGAGGCAGGGCGCTATGGCTACACCTTC,CATSREAGRYGYTF
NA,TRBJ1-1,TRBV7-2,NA,TGTGCCAGCAGCTTAGCAAGTAATAGGGGTTTCACTGAAGCTTTCTTT,CASSLASNRGFTEAFF
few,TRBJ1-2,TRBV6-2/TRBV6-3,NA,TGTGCCAGCGAGGATCCACAGGGCCAGAGCTATGGCTACACCTTC,CASEDPQGQSYGYTF
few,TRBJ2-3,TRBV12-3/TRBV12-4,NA,TGTGCCAGCAGTGACAGGGGAGGGGCAGATACGCAGTATTTT,CASSDRGGADTQYF
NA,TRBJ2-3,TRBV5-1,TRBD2,TGCGCCAGCAAAATAACAGCGGGGGGTGCAGATACGCAGTATTTT,CASKITAGGADTQYF
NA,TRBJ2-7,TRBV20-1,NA,TGCAGTGCTAGCGAGACCTCCTACGAGCAGTACTTC,CSASETSYEQYF
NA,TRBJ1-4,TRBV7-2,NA,TGTGCCAGCAGCTTAGACGGGGGCGCAGGCGGCGAAAAACTGTTTTTT,CASSLDGGAGGEKLFF
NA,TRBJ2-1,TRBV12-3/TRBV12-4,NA,TGTGCCAGCAGTTTCTCGGGTCGGCAGTTCTTC,CASSFSGRQFF
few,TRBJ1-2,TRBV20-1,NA,TGCAGTGCTAGAGATCAGGTGGGGGGATTCTATGGCTACACCTTC,CSARDQVGGFYGYTF
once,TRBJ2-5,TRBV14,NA,TGTGCCAGCAGCCAAGAGAAGGGTACCATCCAAGAGACCCAGTACTTC,CASSQEKGTIQETQYF
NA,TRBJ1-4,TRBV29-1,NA,TGCAGCGTTGAGCAGGGTCCGGTAGGGGGGCTGTTTTTT,CSVEQGPVGGLFF
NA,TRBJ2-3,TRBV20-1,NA,TGCAGTGCTAGACTTAGCGGCTTCACAGATACGCAGTATTTT,CSARLSGFTDTQYF
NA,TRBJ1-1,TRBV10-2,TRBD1,TGCGCCAGCAGAGGACAGGTTGGGGACACTGAAGCTTTCTTT,CASRGQVGDTEAFF
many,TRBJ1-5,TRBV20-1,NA,TGCAGTGCTAGATTTTCGGACGGAGCGCGGCAGCCCCAGCATTTT,CSARFSDGARQPQHF
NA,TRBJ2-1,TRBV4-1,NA,TGCGCCAGCAGCCAAATGGGACTGGACTACAATGAGCAGTTCTTC,CASSQMGLDYNEQFF
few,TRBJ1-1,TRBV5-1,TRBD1,TGCGCCAGCAGCGTCGGACAGGGGTTGAACACTGAAGCTTTCTTT,CASSVGQGLNTEAFF
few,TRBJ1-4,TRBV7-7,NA,TGTGCCAGCAGCCCCGTGGGGGCCGGAGATGAAAAACTGTTTTTT,CASSPVGAGDEKLFF
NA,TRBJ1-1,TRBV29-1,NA,TGCAGCGTCCCCCGTAGGGGGGAAGCTTTCTTT,CSVPRRGEAFF
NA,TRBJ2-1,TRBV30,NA,TGTGCCTGGAGTAGGGAAGAGAGGGCTTACAATGAGCAGTTCTTC,CAWSREERAYNEQFF
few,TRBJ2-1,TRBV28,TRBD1,TGTGCCAGCATTGGCCGGGGGACAGGTTCCTACAATGAGCAGTTCTTC,CASIGRGTGSYNEQFF
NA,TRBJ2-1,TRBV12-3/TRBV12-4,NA,TGTGCCAGCGGTCCGGGGGACAATGAGCAGTTCTTC,CASGPGDNEQFF
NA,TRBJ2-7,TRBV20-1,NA,TGCAGTGCCGAAGGACAGATGTACGAGCAGTACTTC,CSAEGQMYEQYF